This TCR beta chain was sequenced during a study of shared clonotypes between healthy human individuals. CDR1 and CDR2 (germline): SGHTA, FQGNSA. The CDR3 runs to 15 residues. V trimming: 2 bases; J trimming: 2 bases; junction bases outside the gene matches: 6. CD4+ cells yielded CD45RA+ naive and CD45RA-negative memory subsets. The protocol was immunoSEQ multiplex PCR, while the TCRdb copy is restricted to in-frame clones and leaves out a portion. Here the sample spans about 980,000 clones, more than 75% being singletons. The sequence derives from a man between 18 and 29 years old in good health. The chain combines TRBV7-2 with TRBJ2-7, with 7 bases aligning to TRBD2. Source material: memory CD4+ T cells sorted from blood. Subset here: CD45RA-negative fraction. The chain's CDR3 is CASSLRLGLTYEQYF. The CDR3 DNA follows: TGTGCCAGCAGCTTACGATTGGGACTAACCTACGAGCAGTACTTC.